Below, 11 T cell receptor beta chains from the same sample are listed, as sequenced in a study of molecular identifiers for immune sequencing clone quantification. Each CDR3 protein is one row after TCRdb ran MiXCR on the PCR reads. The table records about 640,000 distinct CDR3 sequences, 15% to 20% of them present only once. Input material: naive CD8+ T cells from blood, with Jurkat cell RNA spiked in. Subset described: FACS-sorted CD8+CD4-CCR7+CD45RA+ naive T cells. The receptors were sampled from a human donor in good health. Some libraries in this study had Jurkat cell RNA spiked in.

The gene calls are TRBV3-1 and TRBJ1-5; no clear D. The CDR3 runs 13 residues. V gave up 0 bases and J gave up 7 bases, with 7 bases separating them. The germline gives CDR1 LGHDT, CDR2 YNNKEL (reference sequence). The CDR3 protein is CASSQDYRQPQHF. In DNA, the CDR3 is TGTGCCAGCAGCCAAGATTACCGGCAGCCCCAGCATTTT.

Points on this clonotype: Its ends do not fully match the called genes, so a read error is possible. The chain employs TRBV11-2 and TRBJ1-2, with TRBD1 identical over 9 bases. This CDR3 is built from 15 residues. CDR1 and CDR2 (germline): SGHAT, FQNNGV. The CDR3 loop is CAGSPGQGSVYGYTF. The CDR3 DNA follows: TGTGCCGGCAGCCCAGGACAGGGGAGTGTCTATGGCTACACCTTC.

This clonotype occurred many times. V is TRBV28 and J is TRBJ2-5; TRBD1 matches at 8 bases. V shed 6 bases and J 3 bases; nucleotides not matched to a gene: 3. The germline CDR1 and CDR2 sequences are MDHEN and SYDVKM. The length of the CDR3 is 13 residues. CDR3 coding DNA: TGTGCCAGCAGGACAGGGGAAGAAGAGACCCAGTACTTC. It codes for CASRTGEEETQYF.

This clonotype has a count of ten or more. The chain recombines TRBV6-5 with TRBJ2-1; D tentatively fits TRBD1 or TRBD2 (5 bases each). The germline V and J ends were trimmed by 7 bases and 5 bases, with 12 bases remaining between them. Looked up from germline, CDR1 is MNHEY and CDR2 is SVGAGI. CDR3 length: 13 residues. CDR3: CASTHGTDNEQFF. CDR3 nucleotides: TGTGCCAGCACTCACGGGACGGACAATGAGCAGTTCTTC.

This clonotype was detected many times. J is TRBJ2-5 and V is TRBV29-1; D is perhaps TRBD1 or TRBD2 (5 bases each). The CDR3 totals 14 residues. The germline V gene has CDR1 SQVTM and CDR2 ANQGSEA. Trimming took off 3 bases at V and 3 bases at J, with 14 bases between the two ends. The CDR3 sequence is CSVEAGTFEETQYF. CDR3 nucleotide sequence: TGCAGCGTTGAGGCCGGGACGTTTGAAGAGACCCAGTACTTC.

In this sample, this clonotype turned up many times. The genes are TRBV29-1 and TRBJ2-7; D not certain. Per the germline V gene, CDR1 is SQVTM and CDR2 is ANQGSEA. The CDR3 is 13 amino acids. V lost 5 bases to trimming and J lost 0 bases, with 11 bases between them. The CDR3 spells CSVHSPDSYEQYF. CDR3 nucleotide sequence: TGCAGCGTTCACAGCCCTGACTCCTACGAGCAGTACTTC.

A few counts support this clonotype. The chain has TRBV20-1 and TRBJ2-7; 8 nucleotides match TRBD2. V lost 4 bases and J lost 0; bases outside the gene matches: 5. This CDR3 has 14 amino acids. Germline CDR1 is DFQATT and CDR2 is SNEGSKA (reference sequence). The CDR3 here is CSATTSGDSYEQYF. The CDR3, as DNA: TGCAGTGCTACTACTAGCGGTGACTCCTACGAGCAGTACTTC.

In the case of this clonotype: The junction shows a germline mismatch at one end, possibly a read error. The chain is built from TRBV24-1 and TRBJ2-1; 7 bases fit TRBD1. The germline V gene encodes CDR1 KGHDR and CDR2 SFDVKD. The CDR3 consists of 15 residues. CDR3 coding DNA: TGTGCCACCAGTGATTTAAACGACAGGGACAATGGGCAGTTCTTC. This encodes CATSDLNDRDNGQFF.

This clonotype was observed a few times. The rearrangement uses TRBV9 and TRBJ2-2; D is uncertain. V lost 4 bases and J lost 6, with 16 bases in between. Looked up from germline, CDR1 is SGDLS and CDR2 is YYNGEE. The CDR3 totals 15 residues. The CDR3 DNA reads TGTGCCAGCAGCCCCGGACGGTTGGGGTCCGGGGAGCTGTTTTTT. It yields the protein CASSPGRLGSGELFF.

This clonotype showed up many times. CDR3 protein: CSARVLPDMNTEAFF. CDR3 nucleotides: TGCAGTGCTAGAGTTCTACCGGACATGAACACTGAAGCTTTCTTT. This chain uses TRBV20-1 with TRBJ1-1, with D possibly being TRBD1 (5 bases). V was clipped by 1 base and J by 0 bases, with 12 bases between them. The CDR3 runs 15 residues. CDR1 is DFQATT and CDR2 is SNEGSKA in the germline V gene (reference sequence).

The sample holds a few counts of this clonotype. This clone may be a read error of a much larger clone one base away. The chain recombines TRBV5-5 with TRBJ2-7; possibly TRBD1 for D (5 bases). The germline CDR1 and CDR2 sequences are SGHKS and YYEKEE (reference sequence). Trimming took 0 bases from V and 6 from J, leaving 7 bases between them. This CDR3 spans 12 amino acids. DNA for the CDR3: TGTGCCAGCAGCTTGGAGGGGCTCGAGCAGTACTTC. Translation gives CASSLEGLEQYF.